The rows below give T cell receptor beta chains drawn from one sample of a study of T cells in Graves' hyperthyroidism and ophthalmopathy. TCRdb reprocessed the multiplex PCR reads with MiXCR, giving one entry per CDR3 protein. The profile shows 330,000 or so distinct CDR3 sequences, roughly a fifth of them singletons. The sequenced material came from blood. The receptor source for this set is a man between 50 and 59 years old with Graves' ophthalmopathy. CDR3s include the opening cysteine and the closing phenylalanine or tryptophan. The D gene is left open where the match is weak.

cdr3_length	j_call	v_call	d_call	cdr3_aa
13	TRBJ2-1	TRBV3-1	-	CASSRTSYNEQFF
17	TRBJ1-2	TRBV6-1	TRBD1	CASSEAAGQGPKGGYTF
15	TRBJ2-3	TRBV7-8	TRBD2	CASSPSGSRTDTQYF
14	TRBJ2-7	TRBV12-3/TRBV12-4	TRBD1	CASSLRGGADEQYF
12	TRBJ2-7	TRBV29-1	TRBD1	CSVGQGAYEQYF
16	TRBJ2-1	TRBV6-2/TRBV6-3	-	CASTHGGTVDYNEQFF
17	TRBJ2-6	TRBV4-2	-	CASSQAMGGSGANVLTF
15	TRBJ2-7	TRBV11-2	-	CASSQWAGFSYEQYF
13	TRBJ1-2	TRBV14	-	CASSRDYSNGYTF
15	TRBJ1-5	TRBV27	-	CASSLGGSINQPQHF
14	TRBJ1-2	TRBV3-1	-	CASSQAGRDYGYTF
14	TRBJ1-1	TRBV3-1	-	CASSQGGGGAEAFF
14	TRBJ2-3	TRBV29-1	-	CSVSGVLITDTQYF
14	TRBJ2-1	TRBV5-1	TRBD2	CASSLEAGEDEQFF
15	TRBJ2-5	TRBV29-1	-	CSVEGWTGGGETQYF
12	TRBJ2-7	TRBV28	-	CASTTGDYEQYF
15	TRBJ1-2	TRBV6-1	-	CASRSGTGQTYGYTF
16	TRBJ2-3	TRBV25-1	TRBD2	CASTEGTSGYTDTQYF
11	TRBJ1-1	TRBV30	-	CAWSVKQIIFF
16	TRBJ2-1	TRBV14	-	CASSQDRGSRYDEQFF
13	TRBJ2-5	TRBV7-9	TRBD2	CASSSSGEETQYF
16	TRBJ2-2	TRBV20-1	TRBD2	CSARDKATSPTGELFF
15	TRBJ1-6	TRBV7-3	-	CASSLTRGPNSPLHF
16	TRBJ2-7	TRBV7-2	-	CASSLSGTQSFYEQYF
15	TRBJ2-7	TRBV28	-	CASSFTGTTGDEQYF
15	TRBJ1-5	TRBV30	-	CAWSESGHYNQPQHF
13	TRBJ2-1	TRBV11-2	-	CASSDSLGSEQFF
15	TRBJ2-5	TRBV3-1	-	CASSQDVRGVKTQYF
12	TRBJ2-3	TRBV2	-	CASRGRTDTQYF
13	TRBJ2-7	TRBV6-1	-	CASSYGFPYEQYF
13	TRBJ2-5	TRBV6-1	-	CASSGGGQETQYF
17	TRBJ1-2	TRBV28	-	CASSFPTGWGGVYGYTF
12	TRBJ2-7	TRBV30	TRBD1	CAWKQGSYEQYF
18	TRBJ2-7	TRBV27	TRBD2	CASKRTSGFTGASYEQYF
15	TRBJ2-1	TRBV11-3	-	CASSDTRSSYNEQFF
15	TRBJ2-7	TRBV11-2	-	CASSLVLSLGHEQYF
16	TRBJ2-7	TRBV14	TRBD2	CASSQSGLAEYYEQYF
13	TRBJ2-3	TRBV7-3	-	CASSQDPATTQYF
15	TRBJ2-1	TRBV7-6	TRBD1	CASSPGTGGLNEQFF
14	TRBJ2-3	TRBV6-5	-	CASSYGTPAGTQYF
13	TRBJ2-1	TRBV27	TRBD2	CASQRSGANEQFF
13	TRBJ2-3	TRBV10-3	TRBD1	CAISQGELDTQYF
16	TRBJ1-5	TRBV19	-	CASRSPRGDGNQPQHF
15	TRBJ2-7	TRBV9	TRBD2	CASSVGLAGMGEQYF
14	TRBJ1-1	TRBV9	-	CASSVVSGGTEAFF
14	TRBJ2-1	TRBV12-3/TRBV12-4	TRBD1	CASSSHSGGDEQFF
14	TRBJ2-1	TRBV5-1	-	CASSFQTENNEQFF
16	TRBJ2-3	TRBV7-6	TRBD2	CASSVDLAGGPDTQYF
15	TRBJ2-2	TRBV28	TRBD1	CASSSGQGFTGELFF
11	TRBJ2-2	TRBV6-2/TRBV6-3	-	CASGNTGELFF
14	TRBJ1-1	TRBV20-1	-	CSARLRGWGTEAFF
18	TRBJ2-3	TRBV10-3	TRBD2	CAISDPTSGRVETDTQYF
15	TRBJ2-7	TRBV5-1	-	CASSLGGSSSYEQYF
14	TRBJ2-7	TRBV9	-	CASSAGVESYEQYF
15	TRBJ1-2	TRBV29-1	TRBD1	CSVGTGEFGNYGYTF
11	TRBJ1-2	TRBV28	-	CASSGKVGYTF
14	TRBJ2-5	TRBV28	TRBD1	CASRTGGGRETQYF
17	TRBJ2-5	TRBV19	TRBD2	CASSTLGTSGGQETQYF